This TCR beta chain was found in a study of early T cells in non-severe SARS-CoV-2 infection listed by TCRdb under 2021. For the study in its entirety: Because TCR sequencing relied on bulk RNA taken from unsorted whole blood, pairing of alpha and beta chains was not possible.

This clonotype was seen a few times. Its antigen target is currently unknown. Base qualities are not provided; no much larger clone lies one nucleotide away. The CDR3 spans 14 residues, from the cysteine through the phenylalanine. Only the CDR3 DNA is retained, 42 bases long and in frame from the first base. V is cut by 6 bases and J by 0 bases, and the space between the germline ends is 11 bases. CDR1 and CDR2 are drawn from the germline V gene (reference sequence): MNHNY, SVGAGI. The receptor library was made with 5' RACE. TCRdb lists the instrument as NextSeq 500. To correct for sequencing error and PCR bias, the TCR library protocol tagged individual cDNA molecules with unique molecular identifiers. TCR alpha and beta chains were both sequenced, and the abundances of alpha and beta sequences in each sample were closely correlated with each other. The original methods were these. V gene, J gene and CDR3 annotation of TCR sequences was performed with Decombinator V4. TCRs were defined as expanded if a significant change between any two time points was detected under a Poisson model with p below 0.0001. TCR abundances were normalised to the total number of TCRs sequenced in each sample and reported as counts per million. MAIT TCRs were defined by TRAV1-2 paired with TRAJ12, TRAJ20 or TRAJ33, and iNKT TCRs by TRAV10 paired with TRAJ18. VDJdb, accessed on 1 November 2021, was searched for TCRs annotated for CMV, EBV and SARS-CoV-2, and TCRs annotated for more than one antigen were excluded. TCRdb reprocessing: public reads trimmed at Q25 with fastp, clones called with MiXCR, in-frame beta chains kept. Every CDR3 protein is listed once, alongside the most common genes and DNA of its rows. Clone size and V and J calls follow TCRdb, not the original study. In this sample the table shows more than 95,000 distinct CDR3 sequences, approximately 11% of which occur a single time. The ten most abundant clones make up approximately 4.7% of the sample.

The study was a case-control design nested within a healthcare worker cohort in London, UK, with weekly nasopharyngeal swab PCR tests and blood sampling. Healthcare workers were recruited between 23 and 31 March 2020, during the week of the UK lockdown, and were followed weekly for up to about 15 weeks. The study at large found these results: VDJdb matching was skewed toward anti-spike CD8 responses, so virus-specific expansions were likely underestimated and private and CD4 specificities were missed.

Here the sequenced sample was whole blood, taken at baseline. The chain joins TRBV6-6 to TRBJ1-1; TRBD1 could be the D gene, as 5 bases match. The origin of this receptor is an adult who was a healthcare worker with PCR-confirmed SARS-CoV-2 infection or an uninfected control (not recorded which). The DNA sequence is TGTGCCAGCAGATACGACAGATTGAACACTGAAGCTTTCTTT. This yields the protein CASRYDRLNTEAFF.